These 14 T cell receptor beta chains share one sample of origin, sequenced in a study of vaccination effects on CD4 cells after COVID-19. Following an approximately ten-day culture, CD4+ T cells were purified. Measured with immunoSEQ multiplex PCR; TCRdb has only the in-frame clones, and not every one. The sample lists under 60,000 clones; 67% were seen once. Their specific antigens are unknown. The sample in question was CD4+ T cells from PBMCs cultured without peptide, obtained before COVID-19 vaccination. The receptor source for this set is a human donor who received a COVID-19 vaccine.

This clone was picked up a small number of times. The gene calls are TRBV15 and TRBJ1-5; 7 bases are shared with TRBD1. Trimming took 3 bases from V and 5 from J; bases not matched to a gene: 13. The germline V gene encodes CDR1 LNHNV and CDR2 YYDKDF (reference sequence). The CDR3 loop spans 17 amino acids. The CDR3 here is CATSSFSGTDFDQPQHF. CDR3 DNA sequence: TGTGCCACCAGCAGCTTTTCCGGGACAGACTTCGATCAGCCCCAGCATTTT.

This chain uses TRBV11-2 with TRBJ2-7; D gene ambiguous. V dropped 0 bases and J dropped 7 bases, with 13 bases sitting between them. This CDR3 is 14 amino acids long. Looked up from germline, CDR1 is SGHAT and CDR2 is FQNNGV. The CDR3 reads CASSLDRVVGEQYF. The CDR3 nucleotides are TGTGCCAGCAGCTTAGATCGCGTAGTAGGGGAGCAGTACTTC.

The chain joins TRBV30 to TRBJ1-2; D possibly corresponds to TRBD1 (5 bases). The CDR3 extends over 14 amino acids. Trimming pared 4 bases from V and 8 bases from J, leaving 20 bases between. CDR1 and CDR2 from the germline V gene are GTSNPN and SVGIG (reference sequence). The CDR3 is CAWMGVGPMGGYTF. Written as DNA, the CDR3 is TGTGCCTGGATGGGGGTGGGACCCATGGGAGGCTACACCTTC.

The chain has TRBV15 and TRBJ2-7; D perhaps matches TRBD2 (5 bases). Germline CDR1 and CDR2: LNHNV and YYDKDF (reference sequence). There are 15 residues in the CDR3. V dropped 0 bases and J dropped 4 bases, with 13 bases sitting between them. The CDR3 bases are TGTGCCACCAGCAGAGATTCCGGGGTAGGGTACGAGCAGTACTTC. This encodes CATSRDSGVGYEQYF.

The chain employs TRBV25-1 and TRBJ1-2; no reliable D call. CDR3 length: 12 residues. V lost 0 bases and J lost 2, with 1 base in between. Germline loops: CDR1 MGHDK, CDR2 SYGVNS. CDR3 bases: TGTGCCAGCAGTGAATACAACTATGGCTACACCTTC. Residues: CASSEYNYGYTF.

This clone has a handful of counts. The rearrangement joins TRBV27 to TRBJ2-5; 11 bases map to TRBD2. V trimming: 4 bases; J trimming: 3 bases; junction bases outside the gene matches: 7. The CDR3 has 16 residues. From germline, CDR1 is MNHEY and CDR2 SMNVEV (reference sequence). The CDR3 region is CASSSLAGVGEETQYF. The CDR3 coding sequence is TGTGCCAGCAGTTCACTAGCGGGAGTGGGCGAAGAGACCCAGTACTTC.

In its sample, this clone was seen a few times. This chain connects TRBV7-6 to TRBJ2-1; no clear D. Deletions cut 2 bases from V and 7 bases from J, with 12 bases between. There are 14 residues in the CDR3. CDR1 and CDR2 (germline): SGHVS, FNYEAQ. The CDR3 loop reads CASSLLGYRNEQFF. Written as DNA, the CDR3 is TGTGCCAGCAGCTTATTAGGCTATCGAAATGAGCAGTTCTTC.

Written as DNA, the CDR3 is TGTGCCAGCAGGGGACAGGGGGCTGGAGGCTACACCTTC. Its translation is CASRGQGAGGYTF. The genes are TRBV2 and TRBJ1-2; 12 bases are shared with TRBD1. This CDR3 has 13 amino acids. The junction had 4 bases not matched to a gene; V was cut back by 6 bases and J by 8 bases. Germline loops: CDR1 SNHLY, CDR2 FYNNEI.

The chain uses TRBV30 and TRBJ1-1; the D gene is possibly TRBD1 (5 bases). The CDR3 is 14 residues long. Between the trimmed V and J ends, which lost 4 bases and 1 base, there was a span of 13 bases. Germline assignment: CDR1 GTSNPN and CDR2 SVGIG (reference sequence). The CDR3: CAWTLGGTNTEAFF. CDR3 in DNA: TGTGCCTGGACCCTGGGGGGGACGAACACTGAAGCTTTCTTT.

This chain uses TRBV12-3 or TRBV12-4 with TRBJ2-1; D is unresolved. The V end lost 4 bases, the J end lost 3 bases, and 7 bases lay between the germline ends. CDR3 length: 13 amino acids. CDR3 in DNA: TGTGCCAGCAGTTCAAACAGCTACAATGAGCAGTTCTTC. Its translation is CASSSNSYNEQFF.

This rearrangement joins TRBV5-4 to TRBJ2-3; 7 bases agree with TRBD1. With 4 bases clipped from V and 2 bases from J, the junction kept 4 bases outside the gene matches. The germline CDR1 and CDR2 sequences are SGHNT and YYREEE (reference sequence). The length of the CDR3 is 14 residues. The CDR3 DNA is TGTGCCAGCAGCCCGACAGGGACCACAGATACGCAGTATTTT. It translates to CASSPTGTTDTQYF.

The chain carries TRBV9 and TRBJ1-3; the D gene is possibly TRBD1 (6 bases). Per germline, CDR1 SGDLS and CDR2 YYNGEE. Between the trimmed V and J ends, which lost 2 bases and 0 bases, there was a span of 9 bases. This CDR3 has 15 amino acids. The CDR3 protein is CASSVQGNSGNTIYF. CDR3 DNA sequence: TGTGCCAGCAGCGTCCAGGGGAACTCTGGAAACACCATATATTTT.

V is TRBV5-4 and J is TRBJ2-1, with a possible D match to TRBD2 (6 bases). The CDR3 sequence is 15 residues long. Germline lookup yields CDR1 SGHNT and CDR2 YYREEE (reference sequence). Trimming took off 6 bases at V and 0 bases at J, with 13 bases between the two ends. The CDR3 here is CASTSGSSSYNEQFF. In DNA form, the CDR3 reads TGTGCCAGCACCTCCGGGAGTAGCTCCTACAATGAGCAGTTCTTC.

This clone was observed a few times. The chain couples TRBV2 to TRBJ2-1; D not resolved. The CDR3 length is 11 residues. CDR1 is SNHLY, CDR2 FYNNEI, per germline. Trimming took 3 bases from V and 4 from J, leaving 1 base between them. For the CDR3, the DNA is TGTGCCAGCAGTGAGTACAATGAGCAGTTCTTC. It translates to CASSEYNEQFF.